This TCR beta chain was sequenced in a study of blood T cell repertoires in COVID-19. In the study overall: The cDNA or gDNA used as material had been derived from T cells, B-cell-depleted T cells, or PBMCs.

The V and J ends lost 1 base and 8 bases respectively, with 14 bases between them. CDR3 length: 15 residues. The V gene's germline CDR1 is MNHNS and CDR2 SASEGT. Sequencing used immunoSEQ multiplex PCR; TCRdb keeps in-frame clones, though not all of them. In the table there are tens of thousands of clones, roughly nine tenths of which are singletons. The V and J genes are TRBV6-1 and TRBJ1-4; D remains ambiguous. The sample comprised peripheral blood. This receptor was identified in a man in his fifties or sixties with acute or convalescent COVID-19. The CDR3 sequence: CASSEVSLGREKLFF. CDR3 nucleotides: TGTGCCAGCAGTGAAGTGTCTTTGGGCAGGGAAAAACTGTTTTTT.